This T cell receptor beta chain was retrieved from a study of T cell changes during pregnancy in multiple sclerosis. TCRdb keeps only in-frame clones here, not all; method: immunoSEQ multiplex PCR. The repertoire holds more than 75,000 clones, 85% to 95% seen once, with approximately 2.4% in the top ten. Trimming took 3 bases from V and 3 from J; bases not matched to a gene: 4. Germline V gene lookup returns CDR1 SGHDN and CDR2 FVKESK. This CDR3 is 14 amino acids long. This clone was seen only once. This clonotype was sampled from a female donor with multiple sclerosis, enrolled in a pregnancy study. The sequencing here drew on peripheral blood, taken in the third trimester of pregnancy. V usage is TRBV14 and J usage is TRBJ1-1; 7 positions match TRBD1. This CDR3 is CASSQTGRYTEAFF. The CDR3, as DNA: TGTGCCAGCAGCCAGACAGGGCGATACACTGAAGCTTTCTTT.